This TCR beta chain was recorded in a study of T cells after yellow fever vaccination. TCRdb independently ran MiXCR on the 5' RACE reads; one entry per CDR3 protein. The data show 450,000 to 550,000 distinct CDR3 sequences, about 19% seen once. This clonotype was detected only a few times. This TCR was sampled from a young man who received the YFV17D yellow fever vaccine. Sequencing was performed on PBMCs, taken 15 days after the yellow fever booster vaccination.

Written as DNA, the CDR3 is TGTGCCAGCAGTTTTAGTGAGCAGTTCTTC. Amino acid sequence: CASSFSEQFF. The J gene is TRBJ2-1, the V gene TRBV12-3 or TRBV12-4; no firm D call. Trimming left V 3 bases short and J 9 bases short, with 3 bases between. This CDR3 contains 10 residues.